This T cell receptor beta chain was documented in a study of cytomegalovirus exposure and HLA in healthy donors. Turning to this clone: The target antigen is unknown.

PCR was performed using 60 Vbeta and 13 Jbeta primers. This table comes from immunoSEQ multiplex PCR, and its TCRdb copy is limited to in-frame clones, with some not included. The profile covers around 160,000 clones, with almost 80% appearing a single time and roughly 13% taken by the ten largest. The CDR3 sequence is 15 residues long. Unmatched junction bases numbered 4, after V lost 2 bases and J lost 4 bases. Germline lookup yields CDR1 MNHEY and CDR2 SVGAGI. Study-wide results and caveats: An analysis done earlier found most TCR beta V segments productive about 87% or about 30% of the time.

Sequences were obtained from PBMCs. The TCR originated in a man in his fifties in good health and CMV-seropositive. The chain has TRBV6-5 and TRBJ2-2, with TRBD1 identical over 7 bases. The CDR3 region is CASSYETGSTGELFF. The CDR3 DNA is TGTGCCAGCAGTTACGAGACAGGGAGCACCGGGGAGCTGTTTTTT.